Included here is one T cell receptor beta chain sequence, with context. Its specific antigen is unknown. Base quality data are lacking; no much larger clone is found one base away. TCRbeta CDR3 regions were amplified from genomic DNA using the immunoSEQ Assay, a bias-controlled multiplex PCR. Under the source paper's analysis protocol: Nucleated cell counts per sample were estimated from amplification of reference gene primers within the assay. To quantify the absolute abundance of each unique TCRbeta CDR3 rearrangement, sequence reads were collapsed and filtered. For each sample, productive Simpson clonality was calculated by taking the square root of Simpson's diversity index across productive rearrangements. TCRdb holds this immuneACCESS table with in-frame rearrangements only. Some clones are missing; in checked studies, unresolved V genes explain under half, and the rest has no known cause. Clone size and the V and J calls come from that table; the DNA yielded D and trimming. Across this sample there are tens of thousands of clones, with around 70% seen only once. Roughly 20% of the sample comes from the top ten.

These data originate in a study of blood T cell repertoires in COVID-19 (dated by TCRdb to about 2020). Study-wide context: Samples from collaborators originated in the United States, Italy and Spain and spanned both the acute and convalescent phases of COVID-19. Samples were obtained from the ongoing ImmuneRACE study (first 160 participants) and from over 1,000 subjects provided by 6 global collaborators. The sample metadata nearly always contained a de-identified subject ID, COVID-19 status, age in years and sex. Subjects who had been exposed to COVID-19, were actively infected with it, or had recovered from it provided the deeply sampled blood TCRbeta repertoires that made up the dataset. The repertoires were made available in a free public database intended to serve as a resource for research on the immune response to SARS-CoV-2. Where available, HLA class I and class II types were taken from metadata supplied by the sample provider and were not determined by assay-based typing. The material from the prospective study consisted of cDNA or gDNA derived from T cells, B-cell-depleted T cells, or PBMCs.

The research as a whole found: How much clinical and demographic metadata was included differed by source and by participant, and the metadata was provided uncurated.

Collaborating institutions collected whole blood in K2EDTA tubes following their own protocols. For TCRbeta analysis, collaborator samples were shipped as frozen whole blood, as isolated PBMCs, or as DNA extracted from either sample type. The CDR3 has 15 amino acids, counting the end cysteine and phenylalanine. CDR3 DNA is the only sequence kept; it has 45 bases, read in frame from the first base. For CDR1 and CDR2, the germline V gene lists SGHRS and YFSETQ. V is trimmed back by 0 bases and J by 4 bases, and the junction contains 2 bases that no gene match accounts for. Material: peripheral blood. The chain is made from TRBV5-1 and TRBJ2-7; the junction holds 12 bases that match TRBD2. The origin of this receptor is a man between 70 and 80 years old with acute or convalescent COVID-19. The CDR3 protein: CASSLASGRGYEQYF. The sequence in DNA is TGCGCCAGCAGCTTGGCTAGCGGGAGGGGGTACGAGCAGTACTTC.